These T cell receptor beta chains were read from a single sample in a study of siplizumab effects on memory and regulatory T cells. Assay used: immunoSEQ multiplex PCR; TCRdb lists only in-frame clones, some missing. The top ten clones hold 1.3% of a sample with about 110,000 clones, around 90% of them seen once. The sequencing sample was made of CD4+ T cells sorted from blood. The receptor source for this set is a human donor in good health. The CDR3 runs from the conserved cysteine through the conserved F or W. Each record gives: V gene, J gene, clone size, D gene, CDR3 DNA, CDR3 protein. The D gene is left open where the match is weak. Size tells how often a clone was seen (once, few, many) or the class of an expanded clone, and some rows leave it out.

TRBV19	TRBJ2-1	-	-	TGTGCCAGTAGTATTCAGGTTGCCTCCTACAATGAGCAGTTCTTC	CASSIQVASYNEQFF
TRBV7-9	TRBJ2-3	-	-	TGTGCCAGCAGCTTAGGGGGCACAGATACGCAGTATTTT	CASSLGGTDTQYF
TRBV6-6	TRBJ2-5	few	-	TGTGCCAGCACCCCTAGGGGGGGAGAGACCCAGTACTTC	CASTPRGGETQYF
TRBV6-6	TRBJ2-5	-	TRBD2	TGTGCCAGCAGCCCGACTAGCGGGAGATCAGAGACCCAGTACTTC	CASSPTSGRSETQYF
TRBV4-1	TRBJ1-3	-	-	TGCGCCAGCAGCCAAGATCTCTTCCCAGGACTCTCTGGAAACACCATATATTTT	CASSQDLFPGLSGNTIYF
TRBV5-1	TRBJ2-1	-	TRBD2	TGCGCCAGCAGCTTGGCCTTAGGACTAGCAAACAATGAGCAGTTCTTC	CASSLALGLANNEQFF
TRBV5-1	TRBJ1-2	once	-	TGCGCCAGCAGCTTGGGTCAGGGCAACTATGGCTACACCTTC	CASSLGQGNYGYTF
TRBV7-8	TRBJ2-5	-	-	TGTGCCAGCAGCTTGGAAGGGAACCAAGAGACCCAGTACTTC	CASSLEGNQETQYF
TRBV7-8	TRBJ2-2	once	-	TGTGCCAGCAGCTTATCGGCTAGGCCCGGGGAGCTGTTTTTT	CASSLSARPGELFF
TRBV30	TRBJ2-2	-	TRBD1	TGTGCCTGGAGTGATGTAGGGGGCCCCACCGGGGAGCTGTTTTTT	CAWSDVGGPTGELFF
TRBV29-1	TRBJ2-7	once	TRBD2	TGCAGCGTTGCGGGACTAGCGGTTCCAGACGAGCAGTACTTC	CSVAGLAVPDEQYF
TRBV30	TRBJ1-5	-	TRBD1	TGTGCCTGTAAGGACAGGGGTCAGCCCCAGCATTTT	CACKDRGQPQHF
TRBV5-1	TRBJ1-2	-	-	TGCGCCAGCAGCTTGGAGGCGCTCTCCTATGGCTACACCTTC	CASSLEALSYGYTF
TRBV18	TRBJ2-2	-	-	TGTGCCAGCTCACCACCGCAGGGCCCGAACACCGGGGAGCTGTTTTTT	CASSPPQGPNTGELFF
TRBV20-1	TRBJ1-2	-	-	TGCAGTGCGGAGAGAGCGTATGGCTACACCTTC	CSAERAYGYTF
TRBV5-1	TRBJ2-3	-	-	TGCGCCAGCAGCCTCCGGGGTCAGAGCACAGATACGCAGTATTTT	CASSLRGQSTDTQYF
TRBV29-1	TRBJ2-7	-	-	TGCAGCGTTGTTCCCCTAGCGCATACCTACGAGCAGTACTTC	CSVVPLAHTYEQYF
TRBV6-1	TRBJ1-6	-	-	TGTGCCAGCAGCACAGGAGTGCTAAATTCACCCCTCCACTTT	CASSTGVLNSPLHF
TRBV12-5	TRBJ1-1	-	TRBD1	TGTGCTAGTGGTTTGGTACTGAGACCGAGGACAGGAGAAGCTTTCTTT	CASGLVLRPRTGEAFF
TRBV5-1	TRBJ1-2	-	-	TGCGCCAGCAGATCGAGTATTTCCTATGGCTACACCTTC	CASRSSISYGYTF
TRBV7-9	TRBJ2-1	once	-	TGTGCCAGCAGCTTATCATTAGCGTTCTACAATGAGCAGTTCTTC	CASSLSLAFYNEQFF
TRBV19	TRBJ2-1	-	-	TGTGCCAGTAGTATTAGCGGATCAACCTACAATGAGCAGTTCTTC	CASSISGSTYNEQFF
TRBV18	TRBJ1-4	-	TRBD1	TGTGCCAGCTCTAGCCAGGGGGCGAATGAAAAACTGTTTTTT	CASSSQGANEKLFF
TRBV19	TRBJ1-2	-	TRBD1	TGTGCCAGTATAAAGGGAAGGGGGTCGACAGGGCTGAATGGCTACACCTTC	CASIKGRGSTGLNGYTF
TRBV5-1	TRBJ2-3	-	-	TGCGCCAGTAAAATGGATGGTTTAGAGACAGATACGCAGTATTTT	CASKMDGLETDTQYF
TRBV18	TRBJ2-2	-	-	TGTGCCAGCTCACCCATGAACAGCTACACCGGGGAGCTGTTTTTT	CASSPMNSYTGELFF
TRBV19	TRBJ2-2	-	TRBD1	TGTGCCAGTAGGATGGGGACAGGGGACACCGGGGAGCTGTTTTTT	CASRMGTGDTGELFF
TRBV2	TRBJ2-7	-	TRBD2	TGTGCCGGACATGAGCGGGAGGGCCTCTACGAGCAGTACTTC	CAGHEREGLYEQYF
TRBV27	TRBJ2-7	-	TRBD2	TGTGCCAGCCAACCGGGAGGGATCTACTACGAGCAGTACTTC	CASQPGGIYYEQYF
TRBV7-2	TRBJ1-3	-	-	TGTGCCAGCAGCCCCCGCCGGTACACGGGAAACACCATATATTTT	CASSPRRYTGNTIYF
TRBV2	TRBJ1-5	once	TRBD1	TGTGCCAGCAGGCCAGGGGGAGGCAATCAGCCCCAGCATTTT	CASRPGGGNQPQHF
TRBV7-8	TRBJ1-3	few	-	TGTGCCAGCAGCGCTCACCGGGACCGGAGCTTCAACACCATATATTTT	CASSAHRDRSFNTIYF
TRBV10-1	TRBJ2-5	once	-	TGCGCCAGCAGTGAGAGTCCTAGCCAAGAGACCCAGTACTTC	CASSESPSQETQYF
TRBV9	TRBJ1-1	few	-	TGTGCCAGCAGCGCAATTCACCGGGAAACGAACACTGAAGCTTTCTTT	CASSAIHRETNTEAFF
TRBV18	TRBJ2-5	-	TRBD2	TGTGCCAGCTCACCACTACTAGCGGGGGGCCTCCGAGAGACCCAGTACTTC	CASSPLLAGGLRETQYF
TRBV18	TRBJ1-5	-	-	TGTGCCAGCTCACCGAACTCGGATGGGGGGCGAGAGCCCCAGCATTTT	CASSPNSDGGREPQHF
TRBV4-2	TRBJ2-7	-	TRBD2	TGTGCCAGCAGCCAATCGACTAGCGGACTCTCCTACGAGCAGTACTTC	CASSQSTSGLSYEQYF
TRBV6-5	TRBJ1-6	-	TRBD1	TGTGCCAGCAGTTACGCCCCGACAGGGACTAATTCACCCCTCCACTTT	CASSYAPTGTNSPLHF
TRBV2	TRBJ2-7	-	-	TGTGCCAGCAGTGATACCGGGACATTTGGCACACCTAGCTACGAGCAGTACTTC	CASSDTGTFGTPSYEQYF
TRBV6-1	TRBJ2-5	-	TRBD2	TGTGCCAGCAGTGTTAGCGGGAGACAGGAGACCCAGTACTTC	CASSVSGRQETQYF
TRBV6-6	TRBJ1-1	once	-	TGTGCCAGCAGCCGGATGAACACTGAAGCTTTCTTT	CASSRMNTEAFF
TRBV7-9	TRBJ1-3	-	-	TGTGCCAGCAGCCCTCGGAGGGCCGTCTCTGGAAACACCATATATTTT	CASSPRRAVSGNTIYF
TRBV6-4	TRBJ2-3	-	-	TGTGCCAGCAGTGACACTATGGGGGATACGCAGTATTTT	CASSDTMGDTQYF
TRBV9	TRBJ1-2	-	-	TGTGCCAGCAGCGTCCGACCCGAGGGTTATGGCTACACCTTC	CASSVRPEGYGYTF
TRBV4-1	TRBJ1-4	-	TRBD1	TGCGCCAGCAGCCAAAGCAAGGCGACAGGGAAAGGTGAAAAACTGTTTTTT	CASSQSKATGKGEKLFF
TRBV2	TRBJ2-3	-	-	TGTGCCAGCAGTTTGGACAGCACAGATACGCAGTATTTT	CASSLDSTDTQYF
TRBV10-1	TRBJ2-5	-	-	TGCGCCAGCAGTGAGAGACTAGGGGAGACCCAGTACTTC	CASSERLGETQYF
TRBV7-9	TRBJ2-1	-	TRBD2	TGTGCCAGCAGCTCCCGGGGAGGGCCCCACAATGAGCAGTTCTTC	CASSSRGGPHNEQFF
TRBV27	TRBJ1-5	-	-	TGTGCCAGCAGCCAGGGTGATCAGCCCCAGCATTTT	CASSQGDQPQHF
TRBV7-2	TRBJ1-1	-	TRBD1	TGTGCCAGCAGCACACAGGGGACCAACACTGAAGCTTTCTTT	CASSTQGTNTEAFF
TRBV6-1	TRBJ1-1	-	TRBD1	TGTGCCAGCACGACAGGGGGGTCCGACACTGAAGCTTTCTTT	CASTTGGSDTEAFF
TRBV5-1	TRBJ1-6	once	-	TGCGCCAGCAGCTTGGGGAGGGATAATTCACCCCTCCACTTT	CASSLGRDNSPLHF
TRBV6-5	TRBJ1-2	-	TRBD1	TGTGCCAGCAGTTACTCCGACAGGGGTCGCGGCTACACCTTC	CASSYSDRGRGYTF